This TCR beta chain stems from a study of blood T cell repertoires in COVID-19. Study context: COVID-19 samples from acute and convalescent phases originated in the United States, Italy and Spain. T cells, B-cell-depleted T cells, or PBMCs supplied cDNA or gDNA.

Original processing notes: Amplification of reference gene primers was used by the study to estimate nucleated cell counts. Profiling relied on immunoSEQ multiplex PCR, and the TCRdb table lists in-frame clones only, not all of them. D and trimming come from the DNA, and the V and J calls and clone size come from that table. This table holds 200,000 to 300,000 clones, about 90% found once. Material: peripheral blood. The TCR originated in a man between 60 and 75 years old with acute or convalescent COVID-19.

CDR3 DNA: TGTGCCAGCAGCAAGGAGGGAGGGGGGTACAATGAGCAGTTCTTC. Protein: CASSKEGGGYNEQFF. This chain links TRBV5-5 with TRBJ2-1, with D perhaps TRBD2 (7 bases). The V gene lost 4 bases and the J gene lost 4 bases, with 15 bases spanning the gap. Germline CDR1 is SGHKS and CDR2 is YYEKEE (reference sequence). This CDR3 is 15 amino acids long.